What follows are 29 T cell receptor beta chains derived from one specimen sequenced in a study of T cell responses to AZD1222 COVID-19 vaccine. The repertoire was sequenced with immunoSEQ multiplex PCR; TCRdb's copy has only in-frame clones and lacks some. The table records about 150,000 clones, around 94% of them present only once. The source material was peripheral blood, sampled on day 0 of AZD1222 vaccination. All receptors derive from an adult in good health.

This sequence joins TRBV4-1 and TRBJ2-2; D unresolved. This CDR3 is 14 amino acids long. The germline V gene encodes CDR1 MGHRA and CDR2 YSYEKL. V was shortened by 1 base and J by 6 bases, with 9 bases between the two germline ends. CDR3 region: CASSQAPDAGELFF. The CDR3 region has the DNA TGCGCCAGCAGCCAAGCCCCCGACGCCGGGGAGCTGTTTTTT.

The genes are TRBV7-8 and TRBJ1-2; TRBD1 is a possible D gene (6 bases). Trimming pared 5 bases from V and 4 bases from J, leaving 20 bases between. CDR3 length equals 16 residues. Germline CDR1 SGHVS, CDR2 FQNEAQ. The CDR3 sequence: CASSPSLTGGGYGYTF. CDR3 nucleotides: TGTGCCAGCAGCCCTTCTCTCACGGGGGGCGGCTATGGCTACACCTTC. Combining the CDR3 with reference TRBV7-8 and TRBJ1-2 gives the whole variable domain GAGVSQSPRYKVAKRGQDVALRCDPISGHVSLFWYQQALGQGPEFLTYFQNEAQLDKSGLPSDRFFAERPEGSVSTLKIQRTQQEDSAVYLCASSPSLTGGGYGYTFGSGTRLTVV.

The chain employs TRBV6-4 and TRBJ1-5; D call uncertain. Germline lookup yields CDR1 MRHNA and CDR2 SNTAGT. V lost 4 bases and J 3 bases, leaving 7 bases between the germline ends. The CDR3 is 13 amino acids. CDR3: CASSATFNQPQHF. In DNA, the CDR3 is TGTGCCAGCAGTGCGACGTTCAATCAGCCCCAGCATTTT.

This rearrangement joins TRBV27 to TRBJ1-2, with D unresolved. In germline, CDR1 is MNHEY, CDR2 SMNVEV (reference sequence). The CDR3 is 15 amino acids. V lost 3 bases to trimming and J lost 8 bases, with 19 bases between them. DNA of the CDR3: TGTGCCAGCAGTTTTTGGCCCGAACGGGATAACGGCTACACCTTC. Its protein is CASSFWPERDNGYTF.

The chain has TRBV19 and TRBJ1-1, with D unresolved. Trimming took off 7 bases at V and 0 bases at J, with 12 bases between the two ends. The CDR3 is 14 amino acids. Germline V gene data show CDR1 as LNHDA and CDR2 as SQIVND (reference sequence). Here the CDR3 reads CASIPGGVNTEAFF. In DNA form, the CDR3 reads TGTGCCAGTATCCCGGGTGGGGTGAACACTGAAGCTTTCTTT.

The rearrangement uses TRBV11-2 and TRBJ1-5; D gene uncertain. Trimming left V 3 bases short and J 4 bases short, with 4 bases between. The CDR3 loop spans 12 amino acids. In germline, CDR1 is SGHAT, CDR2 FQNNGV. The CDR3: CASSLGNQPQHF. DNA for the CDR3: TGTGCCAGCAGCTTGGGGAATCAGCCCCAGCATTTT.

The rearrangement uses TRBV7-8 and TRBJ1-5; the D is unclear. Trimming pared 5 bases from V and 5 bases from J, leaving 13 bases between. Per germline, CDR1 SGHVS and CDR2 FQNEAQ. The length of the CDR3 is 14 residues. CDR3 protein: CASSPLSEDQPQHF. CDR3 bases: TGTGCCAGCAGCCCCCTCTCCGAGGATCAGCCCCAGCATTTT. The whole variable domain, filled in from reference TRBV7-8 and TRBJ1-5, reads GAGVSQSPRYKVAKRGQDVALRCDPISGHVSLFWYQQALGQGPEFLTYFQNEAQLDKSGLPSDRFFAERPEGSVSTLKIQRTQQEDSAVYLCASSPLSEDQPQHFGDGTRLSIL.

The genes are TRBV7-2 and TRBJ1-3; TRBD1 aligns across 9 bases. The junction had 8 bases not matched to a gene; V was cut back by 2 bases and J by 3 bases. The CDR3 consists of 17 residues. CDR1 and CDR2 from the germline V gene are SGHTA and FQGNSA. CDR3 DNA: TGTGCCAGCAGCTTACACGGACAGGGGATGTTTGGAAACACCATATATTTT. Translated: CASSLHGQGMFGNTIYF.

The chain employs TRBV2 and TRBJ1-3, with 7 bases that match TRBD1. Trimming took 4 bases from V and 0 from J; bases not matched to a gene: 0. Germline-derived CDR1 and CDR2 are SNHLY and FYNNEI. CDR3 length: 14 residues. For the CDR3, the DNA is TGTGCCAGCAGTGGGGACAGCTCTGGAAACACCATATATTTT. As protein: CASSGDSSGNTIYF.

This chain connects TRBV7-9 to TRBJ1-1; D unclear. This CDR3 is built from 13 residues. V was trimmed by 4 bases and J by 4 bases, leaving 10 bases between them. The germline gives CDR1 SEHNR, CDR2 FQNEAQ (reference sequence). CDR3 nucleotide sequence: TGTGCCAGCAGCTCCACGGAGGGCACTGAAGCTTTCTTT. Protein sequence: CASSSTEGTEAFF.

The chain joins TRBV28 to TRBJ1-4; 8 positions agree with TRBD1. Trimming at V came to 6 bases and at J to 5 bases, leaving 5 bases not matched to a gene. Germline V lookup: CDR1 MDHEN, CDR2 SYDVKM. The CDR3 is made up of 14 amino acids. CDR3 loop: CASSMDRANEKLFF. Written as DNA, the CDR3 is TGTGCCAGCAGCATGGACAGGGCGAATGAAAAACTGTTTTTT.

The V and J genes are TRBV2 and TRBJ2-5; the match to TRBD2 covers 11 bases. With V trimmed by 2 bases and J by 7 bases, 9 bases remained unmatched. Germline CDR1 reads SNHLY; CDR2 reads FYNNEI. This CDR3 is 16 amino acids long. The CDR3: CASSELAGGQGGTQYF. CDR3 DNA sequence: TGTGCCAGCAGTGAACTAGCGGGAGGTCAGGGAGGGACCCAGTACTTC.

The chain combines TRBV24-1 with TRBJ2-7, with D tentatively TRBD1 (5 bases). The CDR3 consists of 12 residues. CDR1 is KGHDR and CDR2 is SFDVKD in the germline V gene. V gave up 8 bases and J gave up 6 bases, with 13 bases separating them. Here the CDR3 DNA reads TGTGCCACCATCAGGGTTTCAGGCGAGCAGTACGTC. This gives the protein CATIRVSGEQYV.

The chain uses TRBV5-1 and TRBJ2-5; D unclear. V lost 3 bases to trimming and J lost 9 bases, with 9 bases between them. Germline V gene data show CDR1 as SGHRS and CDR2 as YFSETQ. The CDR3 has 11 residues. The CDR3 DNA sequence: TGCGCCAGCAGCTCTAGAGATTCCCAGTACTTC. This encodes CASSSRDSQYF.

This sequence joins TRBV5-1 and TRBJ2-3; unclear D gene. Germline values: CDR1 SGHRS, CDR2 YFSETQ. Trimming left V 0 bases short and J 2 bases short, with 7 bases between. The CDR3 extends over 14 amino acids. The CDR3 is CASSLGWNTDTQYF. The CDR3 DNA follows: TGCGCCAGCAGCTTGGGATGGAACACAGATACGCAGTATTTT.

V and J are TRBV4-1 and TRBJ1-5; 10 bases map to TRBD1. The junction had 6 bases not matched to a gene; V was cut back by 4 bases and J by 3 bases. Germline-derived CDR1 and CDR2 are MGHRA and YSYEKL. The CDR3 consists of 16 residues. This chain's CDR3 is CASSLLGQGVNQPQHF. The CDR3 DNA reads as TGCGCCAGCAGCCTTCTAGGACAGGGGGTCAATCAGCCCCAGCATTTT.

This clone was counted a few times. This chain links TRBV6-5 with TRBJ2-7; D may be TRBD1 (5 bases). The V end lost 0 bases, the J end lost 2 bases, and 11 bases lay between the germline ends. The CDR3 length is 15 residues. Germline V gives CDR1 MNHEY, CDR2 SVGAGI. DNA for the CDR3: TGTGCCAGCAGTTACTCGGAGACAGAGCCCTACGAGCAGTACGTC. As protein: CASSYSETEPYEQYV.

The chain carries TRBV7-8 and TRBJ1-5; D may be TRBD1 (5 bases). CDR3 length: 16 residues. CDR1 is SGHVS, CDR2 FQNEAQ, per germline. V lost 2 bases and J 3 bases, leaving 14 bases between the germline ends. The CDR3 region is CASSLRFGGINQPQHF. DNA for the CDR3: TGTGCCAGCAGCTTACGGTTTGGGGGGATCAATCAGCCCCAGCATTTT.

The genes are TRBV5-1 and TRBJ1-4; D call uncertain. V was pared by 5 bases and J by 8 bases, with 10 bases between. Germline V gene lookup returns CDR1 SGHRS and CDR2 YFSETQ. CDR3 length: 12 residues. The CDR3 region has the DNA TGCGCCAGCAGTAATGAAGCAGAAAAACTGTTTTTT. Translated, it gives CASSNEAEKLFF.

The chain recombines TRBV30 with TRBJ2-5; 11 nucleotides match TRBD2. Germline assignment: CDR1 GTSNPN and CDR2 SVGIG (reference sequence). Losses at the gene ends were 5 bases for V and 1 base for J; bases not matched to a gene: 6. There are 15 residues in the CDR3. In nucleotides, the CDR3 is TGTGCCTGGGATGGGACTAGCGGTTCCCAAGAGACCCAGTACTTC. It translates to CAWDGTSGSQETQYF.

V and J are TRBV30 and TRBJ2-5; TRBD2 might be the D (5 bases). The CDR3 consists of 13 residues. CDR1 GTSNPN and CDR2 SVGIG come from the germline V gene (reference sequence). The CDR3 DNA is TGTGCAGGGAAATGGAGAGGGATTGAGACCCAGTACTTC. Encoded protein: CAGKWRGIETQYF.

The chain combines TRBV12-3 or TRBV12-4 with TRBJ2-2, with D perhaps matching TRBD1 or TRBD2 (5 bases each). Trimming left V 6 bases short and J 3 bases short, with 8 bases between. The CDR3 spans 13 residues. The CDR3 nucleotides read TGTGCCAGCAGAGGGACCTACACCGGGGAGCTGTTTTTT. It codes for CASRGTYTGELFF.

J is TRBJ2-4 and V is TRBV5-1; 7 positions match TRBD1. J gave up 16 bases and V 3 bases, and 10 bases lay outside the gene matches. The germline V gene encodes CDR1 SGHRS and CDR2 YFSETQ. CDR3 length: 12 residues. CDR3 loop: CASSSPGQAVYF. In nucleotides, the CDR3 is TGCGCCAGCAGCTCACCAGGACAGGCCGTATACTTC. Filled out from reference TRBV5-1 and TRBJ2-4, the complete variable domain reads KAGVTQTPRYLIKTRGQQVTLSCSPISGHRSVSWYQQTPGQGLQFLFEYFSETQRNKGNFPGRFSGRQFSNSRSEMNVSTLELGDSALYLCASSSPGQAVYFGAGTRLSVL.

The chain uses TRBV7-9 and TRBJ1-5, with TRBD1 as a possible D gene (5 bases). Germline-derived CDR1 and CDR2 are SEHNR and FQNEAQ (reference sequence). V shed 0 bases and J shed 4 bases, with 13 bases lying between them. CDR3 size: 16 residues. The CDR3 spells CASSLATASVNQPQHF. In nucleotides, the CDR3 is TGTGCCAGCAGCTTAGCGACAGCCTCAGTTAATCAGCCCCAGCATTTT.

The chain couples TRBV2 to TRBJ2-4; TRBD1 is a possible D gene (6 bases). The CDR3 length is 14 residues. V was shortened by 4 bases and J by 7 bases, with 14 bases between the two germline ends. Germline V gene lookup returns CDR1 SNHLY and CDR2 FYNNEI. CDR3 DNA sequence: TGTGCCAGCAGTGCTAACAGGGAAGGGAACATTCAGTACTTC. It encodes CASSANREGNIQYF. The full variable domain, its missing parts supplied by reference TRBV2 and TRBJ2-4, is EPEVTQTPSHQVTQMGQEVILRCVPISNHLYFYWYRQILGQKVEFLVSFYNNEISEKSEIFDDQFSVERPDGSNFTLKIRSTKLEDSAMYFCASSANREGNIQYFGAGTRLSVL.

The chain recombines TRBV30 with TRBJ1-1, with D hard to call. CDR1 is GTSNPN, CDR2 SVGIG, per germline (reference sequence). V lost 0 bases and J 3 bases, leaving 11 bases between the germline ends. CDR3 size: 14 residues. The CDR3: CAWSVTGGDTEAFF. The CDR3 bases are TGTGCCTGGAGTGTGACCGGTGGGGACACTGAAGCTTTCTTT.

The chain is built from TRBV11-2 and TRBJ2-1; D is unresolved. CDR1 and CDR2 from the germline V gene are SGHAT and FQNNGV. The V and J ends lost 4 bases and 5 bases respectively, with 6 bases between them. The CDR3 loop spans 12 amino acids. This CDR3 reads CASSYDNNEQFF. CDR3 nucleotide sequence: TGTGCCAGCAGCTACGACAACAATGAGCAGTTCTTC.

The V gene is TRBV19, the J gene TRBJ1-5; 8 bases fit TRBD1. The germline V gene has CDR1 LNHDA and CDR2 SQIVND (reference sequence). Trimming cost V 1 base and J 6 bases; bases outside gene matches: 8. The CDR3 is 16 residues long. The CDR3, as DNA: TGTGCCAGTAGTATAGGTTCCAGGGGGCTGGGTCAGCCCCAGCATTTT. Protein sequence: CASSIGSRGLGQPQHF.

The V and J genes are TRBV7-8 and TRBJ1-2; tentatively, D is TRBD1 (5 bases). The CDR3 totals 16 residues. Trimming pared 4 bases from V and 4 bases from J, leaving 19 bases between. Germline values: CDR1 SGHVS, CDR2 FQNEAQ. The CDR3 region is CASSSRGNGTGYGYTF. CDR3 DNA: TGTGCCAGCAGCTCACGGGGAAACGGGACGGGCTATGGCTACACCTTC.